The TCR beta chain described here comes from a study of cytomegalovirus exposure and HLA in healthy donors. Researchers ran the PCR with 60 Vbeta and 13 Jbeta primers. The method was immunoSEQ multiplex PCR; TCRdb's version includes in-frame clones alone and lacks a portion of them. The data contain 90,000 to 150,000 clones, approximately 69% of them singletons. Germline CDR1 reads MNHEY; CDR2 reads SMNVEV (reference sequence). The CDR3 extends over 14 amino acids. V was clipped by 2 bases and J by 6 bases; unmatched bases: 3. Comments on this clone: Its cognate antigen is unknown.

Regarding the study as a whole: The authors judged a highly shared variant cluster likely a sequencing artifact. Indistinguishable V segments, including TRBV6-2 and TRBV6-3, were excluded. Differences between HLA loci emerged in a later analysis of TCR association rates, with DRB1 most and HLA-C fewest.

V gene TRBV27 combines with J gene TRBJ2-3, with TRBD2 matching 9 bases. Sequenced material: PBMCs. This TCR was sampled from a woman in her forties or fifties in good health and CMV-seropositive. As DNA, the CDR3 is TGTGCCAGCAGTTTAGCGGGAGGGATGGATACGCAGTATTTT. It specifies CASSLAGGMDTQYF.